The clone carrying this T cell receptor beta chain was counted between two and nine times. This sample was included in a study of control samples from healthy donors and cancer patients. Measured with immunoSEQ multiplex PCR; TCRdb has only the in-frame clones, and not every one. The data show around 120,000 clones, roughly 86% seen once. Material for sequencing was blood. This sequence was found in a man aged 60 to 69 in good health.

CDR3 sequence (DNA): TGCAGCGTTGGGAGTAGCAATCAGCCCCAGCATTTT. Translation: CSVGSSNQPQHF. This chain links TRBV29-1 with TRBJ1-5, with D uncertain. There are 12 residues in the CDR3. Germline CDR1 SQVTM, CDR2 ANQGSEA. The germline V and J ends were trimmed by 4 bases and 0 bases, with 4 bases remaining between them. The whole variable domain, remainder taken from reference TRBV29-1 and TRBJ1-5, is SAVISQKPSRDICQRGTSLTIQCQVDSQVTMMFWYRQQPGQSLTLIATANQGSEATYESGFVIDKFPISRPNLTFSTLTVSNMSPEDSSIYLCSVGSSNQPQHFGDGTRLSIL.